These T cell receptor beta chains were read from a single sample in a study of blood T cells in healthy people across ages. TCRdb reanalysed the 5' RACE reads using MiXCR and keeps one entry per CDR3 protein. The sample lists around 870,000 distinct CDR3 sequences, less than 35% occurring once. What was sequenced was blood. The receptors were gathered from a woman of 80 years or more in good health. Each CDR3 is given with its conserved first and last residue. The D gene is left open where the match is weak. Size is stated for part of the rows, as once, few or many counts, or as a class when the clone is expanded.

D gene,clone size,V gene,J gene,CDR3 protein,CDR3 DNA
TRBD2,many,TRBV11-2,TRBJ2-5,CASSLGFGGGAGETQYF,TGTGCCAGCAGCTTGGGGTTCGGCGGGGGGGCCGGAGAGACCCAGTACTTC
TRBD1,many,TRBV7-2,TRBJ1-4,CASSASGGSNEKLFF,TGTGCCAGCAGCGCCTCAGGGGGCTCTAATGAAAAACTGTTTTTT
.,.,TRBV12-3/TRBV12-4,TRBJ2-1,CASSSRTENYNEQFF,TGTGCCAGCAGTTCCAGGACAGAAAACTACAATGAGCAGTTCTTC
.,many,TRBV9,TRBJ2-3,CASSPRGPLADTQYF,TGTGCCAGCAGCCCCAGGGGCCCCCTTGCAGATACGCAGTATTTT
TRBD1,few,TRBV11-3,TRBJ2-4,CASSPGQGSRGIQYF,TGTGCCAGCAGCCCGGGACAGGGGTCTAGAGGCATTCAGTACTTC
.,.,TRBV5-1,TRBJ1-1,CASRSSDTEAFF,TGCGCCAGCCGTTCATCAGACACTGAAGCTTTCTTT
.,many,TRBV7-6,TRBJ1-5,CASSLVGASQPQHF,TGTGCCAGCAGCTTAGTGGGGGCATCTCAGCCCCAGCATTTT
.,many,TRBV25-1,TRBJ2-5,CASSELGGQETQYF,TGTGCCAGCAGTGAATTGGGGGGTCAGGAGACCCAGTACTTC
TRBD1,.,TRBV10-3,TRBJ2-7,CAISDRAGTGGREQYF,TGTGCCATCAGTGATCGAGCCGGGACAGGGGGCCGCGAGCAGTACTTC
.,few,TRBV20-1,TRBJ1-1,CSARVWQSSAEAFF,TGCAGTGCTAGAGTGTGGCAAAGTAGTGCTGAAGCTTTCTTT
.,.,TRBV20-1,TRBJ1-5,CSARPEYSNQPQHF,TGCAGTGCTAGACCAGAGTATAGCAATCAGCCCCAGCATTTT
.,few,TRBV6-5,TRBJ2-1,CASSYDRRSYNEQFF,TGTGCCAGCAGTTACGACAGGAGGTCCTACAATGAGCAGTTCTTC
.,.,TRBV10-1,TRBJ2-5,CASRESVVPGTQYF,TGCGCCAGCAGGGAGTCGGTGGTTCCGGGGACCCAGTACTTC
.,many,TRBV20-1,TRBJ2-6,CSARAPGAGANVLTF,TGCAGTGCTAGAGCCCCGGGGGCTGGGGCCAACGTCCTGACTTTC
.,.,TRBV20-1,TRBJ2-2,CSASRVRRLANTGELFF,TGCAGTGCTAGCAGGGTCAGAAGACTAGCGAACACCGGGGAGCTGTTTTTT
.,.,TRBV5-1,TRBJ2-1,CASSPGLDIFGNERFF,TGCGCCAGCAGCCCGGGACTTGACATATTCGGCAATGAGCGGTTCTTC
TRBD2,many,TRBV14,TRBJ2-5,CASSQVGRGTETQYF,TGTGCCAGCAGCCAAGTAGGGAGGGGAACGGAGACCCAGTACTTC
TRBD1,many,TRBV5-1,TRBJ2-1,CASSLGSFGQGWNEQFF,TGCGCCAGCAGCTTGGGGTCTTTCGGACAGGGGTGGAATGAGCAGTTCTTC
.,.,TRBV12-3/TRBV12-4,TRBJ1-3,CASGRRGGDTIYF,TGTGCCAGCGGACGCCGGGGGGGAGACACCATATATTTT
TRBD1,.,TRBV24-1,TRBJ1-4,CATDPGRGKEKLFF,TGTGCCACTGACCCGGGCAGGGGGAAAGAAAAACTGTTTTTT
TRBD1,many,TRBV7-7,TRBJ2-5,CASSPGTGNQETQYF,TGTGCCAGCAGCCCTGGGACAGGGAACCAAGAGACCCAGTACTTC
.,many,TRBV10-3,TRBJ2-7,CAIQMYPAYEQYF,TGTGCCATTCAGATGTACCCAGCCTACGAGCAGTACTTC
.,.,TRBV6-2/TRBV6-3,TRBJ1-3,CASSYSFSHLGNTIYF,TGTGCCAGCAGTTACTCGTTCAGCCACCTCGGCAACACCATATATTTT
.,.,TRBV2,TRBJ2-2,CASSEDRITGELFF,TGTGCCAGCAGTGAGGATCGAATCACCGGGGAGCTGTTTTTT
.,many,TRBV3-1,TRBJ2-7,CASSHSPGSYEQYF,TGTGCCAGCAGCCACAGTCCAGGTTCCTACGAGCAGTACTTC
TRBD1,few,TRBV3-1,TRBJ1-2,CASSRGTDRGYTF,TGTGCCAGCAGCCGGGGGACAGACCGTGGCTACACCTTC
.,.,TRBV20-1,TRBJ1-4,CSARMGGTNEKLFF,TGCAGTGCTAGAATGGGCGGAACTAATGAAAAACTGTTTTTT
.,.,TRBV5-4,TRBJ2-6,CASSLDSPGANVLTF,TGTGCCAGCAGCCTAGATAGTCCCGGAGCCAACGTCCTGACTTTC
.,many,TRBV7-2,TRBJ2-7,CASSLIWSYEQYF,TGTGCCAGCAGCTTAATATGGTCCTACGAGCAGTACTTC
.,many,TRBV7-2,TRBJ1-2,CASSLSPGYGYTF,TGTGCCAGCAGCTTGTCCCCAGGTTATGGCTACACCTTC
TRBD2,many,TRBV6-6,TRBJ2-3,CASSPFWAGGEDTQYF,TGTGCCAGCAGCCCCTTCTGGGCGGGGGGGGAAGATACGCAGTATTTT
TRBD2,many,TRBV10-1,TRBJ2-1,CASTAGLAGRNEQFF,TGCGCCAGCACCGCTGGACTAGCGGGGAGAAATGAGCAGTTCTTC
TRBD2,many,TRBV7-2,TRBJ2-3,CASSFSSGGHSFDTQYF,TGTGCCAGCAGCTTTTCAAGCGGGGGCCACTCGTTTGATACGCAGTATTTT
TRBD2,.,TRBV27,TRBJ2-1,CASSHGLAGAYNEQFF,TGTGCCAGCAGTCACGGACTAGCGGGAGCCTACAATGAGCAGTTCTTC
.,many,TRBV9,TRBJ2-3,CASSVVTTDTQYF,TGTGCCAGCAGCGTAGTAACAACAGATACGCAGTATTTT
.,many,TRBV7-8,TRBJ2-3,CASSSLAKGADTQYF,TGTGCCAGCAGCTCCCTAGCGAAGGGCGCAGATACGCAGTATTTT
.,.,TRBV2,TRBJ2-2,CASNTESTGELFF,TGTGCCAGCAACACAGAGAGTACCGGGGAGCTGTTTTTT
TRBD1,few,TRBV10-3,TRBJ2-1,CAISGVGQGPKSSSYNEQFF,TGTGCCATCAGCGGGGTAGGACAGGGTCCAAAATCTAGCTCCTACAATGAGCAGTTCTTC
.,few,TRBV6-6,TRBJ2-6,CASSPLGANVLTF,TGTGCCAGCAGTCCGTTAGGGGCCAACGTCCTGACTTTC
.,.,TRBV28,TRBJ2-5,CASSLGFGGETQYF,TGTGCCAGCAGTTTAGGTTTTGGTGGGGAGACCCAGTACTTC
.,few,TRBV4-2,TRBJ2-5,CASSQKESAETQYF,TGTGCCAGCAGCCAAAAGGAGTCGGCGGAGACCCAGTACTTC
.,.,TRBV29-1,TRBJ2-5,CSVLGGSPYNEQYF,TGCAGCGTCCTGGGGGGTTCCCCCTACAATGAGCAGTACTTC
TRBD2,once,TRBV7-2,TRBJ2-7,CASSLALAGGGEQYF,TGTGCCAGCAGCTTAGCACTAGCGGGGGGCGGCGAGCAGTACTTC